This T cell receptor (beta chain) derives from a study of T cell repertoires in cytomegalovirus infection. As for the study in general: Matching HLA type, along with CMV infection, was indicated by public TCR beta signatures. Regarding the study as a whole: Across the ex vivo response, the dominant clonotypes were HLA-C-restricted CMV-specific TCR beta clonotypes. Cumulative frequency of public TCR beta families picked out carriers of CMV plus the relevant HLA.

Germline-derived CDR1 and CDR2 are SGDLS and YYNGEE. The germline V and J ends were trimmed by 3 bases and 2 bases, with 16 bases remaining between them. The CDR3 extends over 16 amino acids. TCRdb analysed the reads with MiXCR anew, one entry per CDR3 protein. The sample records some 70,000 distinct CDR3 sequences, under 25% being singletons. This clonotype appeared a few times. Antigen unknown. The sequenced sample consisted of PBMCs, sequenced either directly or after in vitro stimulation (not recorded which). The TCR originated in a human donor in good health (CMV status not recorded). Some clones in this sample may be carry-over from other donors' samples. The gene calls are TRBV9 and TRBJ2-3; possibly TRBD2 for D (6 bases). CDR3 loop: CASSASAGGDTDTQYF. CDR3 coding DNA: TGTGCCAGCAGCGCGTCAGCGGGCGGCGACACAGATACGCAGTATTTT.